The clone carrying this TCR beta chain was detected only a few times. The data were taken from a study of identical twins. The V gene lost 6 bases and the J gene lost 1 base, with 12 bases spanning the gap. This CDR3 has 14 residues. CDR1 SNHLY and CDR2 FYNNEI come from the germline V gene. TCRdb passed the 5' RACE reads through MiXCR, listing each CDR3 protein once. The sample yields roughly 690,000 distinct CDR3 sequences, less than 25% seen once. This same sample was also taken into another study, of T cells expressing NK-cell markers.

This receptor was obtained from a woman between 18 and 30 years old in good health. The sample was PBMCs. This chain links TRBV2 with TRBJ2-5; D unresolved. CDR3 in DNA: TGTGCCAGCAGACTCCGACAAGCCCAAGAGACCCAGTACTTC. Its translation is CASRLRQAQETQYF. Based on the CDR3 plus reference TRBV2 and TRBJ2-5, the full variable domain is EPEVTQTPSHQVTQMGQEVILRCVPISNHLYFYWYRQILGQKVEFLVSFYNNEISEKSEIFDDQFSVERPDGSNFTLKIRSTKLEDSAMYFCASRLRQAQETQYFGPGTRLLVL.